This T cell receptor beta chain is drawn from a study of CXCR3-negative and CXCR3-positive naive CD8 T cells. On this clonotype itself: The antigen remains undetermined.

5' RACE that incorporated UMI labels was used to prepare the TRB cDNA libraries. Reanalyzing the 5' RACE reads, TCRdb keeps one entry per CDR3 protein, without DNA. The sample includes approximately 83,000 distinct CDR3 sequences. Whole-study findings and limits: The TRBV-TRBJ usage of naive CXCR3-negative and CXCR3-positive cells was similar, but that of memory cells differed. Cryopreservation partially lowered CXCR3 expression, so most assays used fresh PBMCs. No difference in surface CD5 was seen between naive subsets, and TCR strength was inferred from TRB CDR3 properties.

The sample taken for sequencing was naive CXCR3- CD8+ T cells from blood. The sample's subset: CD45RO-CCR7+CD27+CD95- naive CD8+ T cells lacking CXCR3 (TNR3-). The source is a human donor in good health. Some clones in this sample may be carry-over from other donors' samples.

The chain's CDR3 is CASGDLGTSYGYTF. The gene calls are TRBV28 and TRBJ1-2; the D call of TRBD1 rests on TCRdb alone, since no DNA is present to check it. Germline V gene lookup returns CDR1 MDHEN and CDR2 SYDVKM. The CDR3 sequence is 14 residues long.